Listed here are 28 T cell receptor beta chains from one sample, sequenced in a study of cytomegalovirus exposure and HLA in healthy donors. 60 Vbeta and 13 Jbeta primers were used in PCR. Libraries were prepared by immunoSEQ multiplex PCR; TCRdb keeps only in-frame clonotypes and omits some of them. Of about 130,000 clones listed, 65% to 90% are singletons. The sequencing input was PBMCs. These receptors were collected from a girl aged 2-15 years in good health and CMV-seronegative.

The CDR3 loop reads CASSYSGGAEDTQYF. The CDR3 DNA follows: TGTGCCAGCAGCTATAGCGGGGGGGCCGAAGATACGCAGTATTTT. This rearrangement joins TRBV11-3 to TRBJ2-3; 11 positions match TRBD2. Per germline, CDR1 SGHNT and CDR2 YENEEA. V dropped 4 bases and J dropped 5; count of bases not matched to a gene: 5. This CDR3 spans 15 amino acids.

V is TRBV7-9 and J is TRBJ2-7; 8 bases align to TRBD2. After removal of 4 bases from V and 3 bases from J, the junction contained 5 bases not matched to a gene. The CDR3 has 14 amino acids. CDR1 is SEHNR, CDR2 FQNEAQ, per germline (reference sequence). In DNA, the CDR3 is TGTGCCAGCAGCTCGGGGGGGACGGGCTACGAGCAGTACTTC. Protein sequence: CASSSGGTGYEQYF.

The rearrangement joins TRBV19 to TRBJ1-2, with D unclear. With 3 bases removed from V and 3 bases from J, the gap between germline ends came to 11 bases. The germline V gene has CDR1 LNHDA and CDR2 SQIVND (reference sequence). The CDR3 totals 14 residues. The CDR3 reads CASSIGGSYYGYTF. CDR3 DNA sequence: TGTGCCAGTAGTATCGGCGGCAGTTACTATGGCTACACCTTC.

The chain couples TRBV16 to TRBJ1-5; TRBD1 is a possible D gene (6 bases). This CDR3 comprises 14 residues. Trimming stripped 4 bases from V and 3 bases from J, with 10 bases between. Germline assignment: CDR1 KGHSY and CDR2 FQNENV. The CDR3 is CASSPTGINQPQHF. The CDR3 DNA is TGTGCCAGCAGCCCCACAGGGATCAATCAGCCCCAGCATTTT.

The chain recombines TRBV11-2 with TRBJ2-7; 9 positions match TRBD2. CDR1 and CDR2 (germline): SGHAT, FQNNGV. This CDR3 is 15 amino acids long. The ends lost 7 bases at V and 1 base at J; junction bases unmatched: 8. This chain's CDR3 is CASTKGTSSSYEQYF. The CDR3 bases are TGTGCCAGCACCAAAGGGACTAGCTCGTCCTACGAGCAGTACTTC.

The rearrangement joins TRBV28 to TRBJ1-6; D not certain. Looked up from germline, CDR1 is MDHEN and CDR2 is SYDVKM. Trimming cost V 3 bases and J 3 bases, with 12 bases left between them. There are 16 residues in the CDR3. The CDR3 region is CASSFIQAGYNSPLHF. CDR3 bases: TGTGCCAGCAGTTTTATTCAGGCGGGCTATAATTCACCCCTCCACTTT.

The rearrangement joins TRBV7-8 to TRBJ1-2; 8 bases map to TRBD1. J lost 8 bases, V lost 5 bases, and 4 bases had no gene match. CDR3 length: 12 residues. The germline CDR1 and CDR2 sequences are SGHVS and FQNEAQ. DNA of the CDR3: TGTGCCAGCAGCACAGGGGGGGTAGGCTACACCTTC. Its translation is CASSTGGVGYTF.

This chain uses TRBV30 with TRBJ2-7; 7 positions agree with TRBD1. In germline, CDR1 is GTSNPN, CDR2 SVGIG (reference sequence). The CDR3 sequence is 13 residues long. The junction had 4 bases not matched to a gene; V was cut back by 4 bases and J by 1 base. CDR3 protein: CAWKGQPSYEQYF. DNA of the CDR3: TGTGCCTGGAAGGGACAGCCTTCCTACGAGCAGTACTTC.

The rearrangement uses TRBV12-2 and TRBJ2-1; the D segment call TRBD2 is taken from the table without a DNA check. TRBV12-2 is a pseudogene. The CDR3 has 15 residues. CDR3 coding DNA: TGTGCAAGTCGCAAATGTAGCGGGAGGGCCTCTGAGCAGTTCTTC. Translated, it gives CASRKCSGRASEQFF.

The chain links TRBV7-2 to TRBJ2-1; 9 bases are shared with TRBD2. Trimming at V came to 5 bases and at J to 1 base, leaving 6 bases not matched to a gene. CDR1 is SGHTA and CDR2 is FQGNSA in the germline V gene. This CDR3 has 16 amino acids. The CDR3 spells CASSVAGGVSYNEQFF. DNA of the CDR3: TGTGCCAGCAGCGTGGCGGGGGGGGTTTCCTACAATGAGCAGTTCTTC.

The chain carries TRBV2 and TRBJ1-5, with TRBD1 matching over 8 bases. The V and J ends lost 6 bases and 8 bases, in that order; junction bases with no gene match: 9. The CDR3 covers 14 residues. Per germline, CDR1 SNHLY and CDR2 FYNNEI. The CDR3 loop reads CASRSDRGLKPQHF. The CDR3 DNA follows: TGTGCCAGCAGAAGCGACAGGGGCCTTAAGCCCCAGCATTTT.

The J gene is TRBJ2-3, the V gene TRBV7-7, with D uncertain. The CDR3 consists of 14 residues. The germline V gene encodes CDR1 SSHAT and CDR2 FNYEAQ (reference sequence). V lost 1 base to trimming and J lost 5 bases, with 10 bases between them. The CDR3 loop reads CASSLGSSGDTQYF. CDR3 sequence (DNA): TGTGCCAGCAGCTTAGGGAGTTCCGGAGATACGCAGTATTTT. The entire variable domain, with the rest obtained from reference TRBV7-7 and TRBJ2-3, is as follows: GAGVSQSPRYKVTKRGQDVTLRCDPISSHATLYWYQQALGQGPEFLTYFNYEAQPDKSGLPSDRFSAERPEGSISTLTIQRTEQRDSAMYRCASSLGSSGDTQYFGPGTRLTVL.

The rearrangement links TRBV13 to TRBJ2-7; 13 nucleotides match TRBD2. Looked up from germline, CDR1 is PRHDT and CDR2 is FYEKMQ (reference sequence). This CDR3 region has 16 residues. The junction had 6 bases not matched to a gene; V was cut back by 5 bases and J by 2 bases. The CDR3 DNA sequence: TGTGCCAGCAGCCCCAAGGGGACTAGCGGGACCTACGAGCAGTACTTC. It specifies CASSPKGTSGTYEQYF.

The V gene is TRBV11-2, the J gene TRBJ2-1; 8 positions match TRBD1. The CDR3 covers 13 residues. Trimming removed 5 bases from V and 6 bases from J; junction bases left unmatched: 3. Looked up from germline, CDR1 is SGHAT and CDR2 is FQNNGV. The chain's CDR3 is CASSLTGGNEQFF. The DNA of the CDR3 is TGTGCCAGCAGCCTCACAGGGGGCAATGAGCAGTTCTTC.

The chain joins TRBV6-5 to TRBJ2-5; weak D call: TRBD2 (6 bases). Trimming took 6 bases from V and 4 from J, leaving 12 bases between them. The germline V gene has CDR1 MNHEY and CDR2 SVGAGI. This CDR3 region has 13 residues. CDR3 bases: TGTGCCAGCAGCGCCGGGGGTGGAGAGACCCAGTACTTC. Amino acid sequence: CASSAGGGETQYF.

The genes are TRBV10-2 and TRBJ1-5, with 8 bases aligning to TRBD1. Germline CDR1 and CDR2: WSHSY and SAAADI. V shed 5 bases and J 6 bases; nucleotides not matched to a gene: 6. The CDR3 spans 14 residues. CDR3 bases: TGCGCCAGCAGTATCGGACAGGGCTTTCAGCCCCAGCATTTT. It yields the protein CASSIGQGFQPQHF.

The J gene is TRBJ2-7, the V gene TRBV7-2, with 7 positions matching TRBD2. This CDR3 is 18 amino acids long. Per the germline V gene, CDR1 is SGHTA and CDR2 is FQGNSA. J lost 0 bases, V lost 1 base, and 12 bases had no gene match. CDR3 nucleotides: TGTGCCAGCAGCTTAGTTTCGTGGGCGGGGGTGAGCTCCTACGAGCAGTACTTC. This gives the protein CASSLVSWAGVSSYEQYF.

The J gene is TRBJ1-4, the V gene TRBV5-1; 7 nucleotides agree with TRBD1. The length of the CDR3 is 19 residues. Germline V CDR1 and CDR2: SGHRS, YFSETQ. Germline trimming cut 4 bases from V and 3 bases from J; bases unmatched to any gene: 18. CDR3 residues: CASSPWDSALPAPNEKLFF. The CDR3 nucleotides read TGCGCCAGCAGCCCATGGGACAGCGCGCTGCCGGCCCCTAATGAAAAACTGTTTTTT.

This chain joins TRBV4-3 and TRBJ2-7; D might be TRBD2 (6 bases). The CDR3 is made up of 15 amino acids. Germline V CDR1 and CDR2: LGHNA, YSLEER. With 0 bases removed from V and 5 bases from J, the gap between germline ends came to 14 bases. The CDR3: CASSQDNSGGDEQYF. The DNA of the CDR3 is TGCGCCAGCAGCCAAGATAATTCCGGGGGTGACGAGCAGTACTTC.

Here the CDR3 reads CSVVPTGTGGHEQYF. Here the CDR3 DNA reads TGCAGCGTTGTCCCTACCGGGACAGGGGGACACGAGCAGTACTTC. J is TRBJ2-7 and V is TRBV29-1; 11 bases are shared with TRBD1. CDR1 is SQVTM, CDR2 ANQGSEA, per germline. The trim removed 4 bases at V and 5 bases at J, leaving 10 bases unmatched. The CDR3 is made up of 15 amino acids.

The chain recombines TRBV27 with TRBJ1-1; TRBD1 agrees at 8 bases. This CDR3 has 15 residues. Germline-derived CDR1 and CDR2 are MNHEY and SMNVEV (reference sequence). V lost 6 bases and J lost 0; bases outside the gene matches: 6. The DNA for the CDR3 is TGTGCCAGCAGCCAGGGGGCTGTTATGAACACTGAAGCTTTCTTT. It specifies CASSQGAVMNTEAFF.

The V gene is TRBV19, the J gene TRBJ2-7; no firm D call. V lost 1 base and J 3 bases, leaving 10 bases between the germline ends. This CDR3 contains 14 residues. Germline loops: CDR1 LNHDA, CDR2 SQIVND (reference sequence). The CDR3 protein is CASSIGATHYEQYF. DNA of the CDR3: TGTGCCAGTAGTATAGGAGCGACCCACTACGAGCAGTACTTC.

The chain has TRBV7-8 and TRBJ1-2; 7 bases are a match to TRBD1. CDR1 is SGHVS and CDR2 is FQNEAQ in the germline V gene. The CDR3 sequence is 14 residues long. Losses at the gene ends were 5 bases for V and 3 bases for J; bases not matched to a gene: 6. CDR3 coding DNA: TGTGCCAGCAGCCCCATGGGACAGTACTATGGCTACACCTTC. This gives the protein CASSPMGQYYGYTF.

V and J are TRBV5-1 and TRBJ2-7; D perhaps matches TRBD1 (6 bases). Germline V gene data show CDR1 as SGHRS and CDR2 as YFSETQ. There are 14 residues in the CDR3. V gave up 4 bases and J gave up 7 bases, with 18 bases separating them. The CDR3 DNA sequence: TGCGCCAGCAGCCTGCAATCAGGGGCTGAAGAGCAGTACTTC. Protein sequence: CASSLQSGAEEQYF. Full variable domain (remainder filled in from reference TRBV5-1 and TRBJ2-7): KAGVTQTPRYLIKTRGQQVTLSCSPISGHRSVSWYQQTPGQGLQFLFEYFSETQRNKGNFPGRFSGRQFSNSRSEMNVSTLELGDSALYLCASSLQSGAEEQYFGPGTRLTVT.

The V call is TRBV11-2, the J call TRBJ2-2; D gene unclear. The CDR3 extends over 12 amino acids. The germline V and J ends were trimmed by 10 bases and 3 bases, with 9 bases remaining between them. CDR1 is SGHAT and CDR2 is FQNNGV in the germline V gene. The CDR3 protein is CAILYDTGELFF. CDR3 in DNA: TGTGCCATCCTATACGACACCGGGGAGCTGTTTTTT.

The V and J genes are TRBV5-1 and TRBJ2-7, with 8 positions matching TRBD1. V gave up 9 bases and J gave up 6 bases; unmatched junction bases: 17. CDR1 and CDR2 from the germline V gene are SGHRS and YFSETQ. The CDR3 covers 15 residues. CDR3 bases: TGCGCCAACATAGACCCGGACAGGGTAAGAGGCGAGCAGTACTTC. Its protein is CANIDPDRVRGEQYF.

The rearrangement links TRBV9 to TRBJ1-3; the D gene is possibly TRBD1 (6 bases). Trimming stripped 0 bases from V and 4 bases from J, with 11 bases between. This CDR3 spans 15 amino acids. The V gene's germline CDR1 is SGDLS and CDR2 YYNGEE. In DNA form, the CDR3 reads TGTGCCAGCAGCGTAGAACCAGGGGCAGGAAACACCATATATTTT. Its translation is CASSVEPGAGNTIYF.

The gene calls are TRBV6-5 and TRBJ2-6; D ambiguous. The CDR3 sequence is 14 residues long. V lost 4 bases and J 1 base, leaving 5 bases between the germline ends. CDR1 MNHEY and CDR2 SVGAGI come from the germline V gene. The CDR3 is CASSFYSGANVLTF. For the CDR3, the DNA is TGTGCCAGCAGTTTCTATTCTGGGGCCAACGTCCTGACTTTC.